A selection of T cell receptor beta chains follows, all from one sample in a study of beta chain features in type 1 diabetes. Profiling relied on immunoSEQ multiplex PCR, and the TCRdb table lists in-frame clones only, not all of them. There are 140,000 to 150,000 clones in the sample; 10% to 15% occur only once, and around 1.4% lies in the top ten. Sequenced sample: central memory CD4+ T cells from blood. These TCRs come from a man aged 18 to 29 with type 1 diabetes. CDR3s include the opening cysteine and the closing phenylalanine or tryptophan. The order of the fields is J gene, V gene, clone size, D gene, CDR3 protein, CDR3 DNA. D genes are given only for firm matches. Expanded clones are given a class, and other clones once, few, many or no size at all.

J gene: TRBJ2-6; V gene: TRBV7-3; clone size: many; D gene: -; CDR3 protein: CASSPGWVSSGANVLTF; CDR3 DNA: TGTGCCAGCAGCCCTGGGTGGGTATCGTCTGGGGCCAACGTCCTGACTTTC
J gene: TRBJ2-1; V gene: TRBV30; clone size: -; D gene: -; CDR3 protein: CAWNGLNPPYEQFF; CDR3 DNA: TGTGCCTGGAACGGTTTGAACCCCCCCTATGAGCAGTTCTTC
J gene: TRBJ2-6; V gene: TRBV19; clone size: -; D gene: -; CDR3 protein: CASMPTGANVLTF; CDR3 DNA: TGTGCCAGTATGCCCACTGGGGCCAACGTCCTGACTTTC
J gene: TRBJ2-5; V gene: TRBV2; clone size: -; D gene: TRBD2; CDR3 protein: CASSWDLAAYF; CDR3 DNA: TGTGCCAGCAGTTGGGACCTAGCGGCCTACTTC
J gene: TRBJ1-5; V gene: TRBV29-1; clone size: many; D gene: -; CDR3 protein: CSVVSQSNQPQHF; CDR3 DNA: TGCAGCGTTGTGTCCCAGAGCAATCAGCCCCAGCATTTT
J gene: TRBJ1-1; V gene: TRBV29-1; clone size: few; D gene: TRBD1; CDR3 protein: CSVARTGNTEAFF; CDR3 DNA: TGCAGCGTTGCCCGGACAGGGAACACTGAAGCTTTCTTT
J gene: TRBJ1-6; V gene: TRBV6-1; clone size: few; D gene: -; CDR3 protein: CASKAGDSPLHF; CDR3 DNA: TGTGCCAGCAAGGCAGGGGATTCACCCCTCCACTTT
J gene: TRBJ1-1; V gene: TRBV2; clone size: few; D gene: TRBD1; CDR3 protein: CASSEQGGMNTEAFF; CDR3 DNA: TGTGCCAGCAGTGAACAGGGGGGTATGAACACTGAAGCTTTCTTT
J gene: TRBJ1-1; V gene: TRBV30; clone size: -; D gene: -; CDR3 protein: CAWSVGSRNTEAFF; CDR3 DNA: TGTGCCTGGAGTGTAGGGTCCAGGAACACTGAAGCTTTCTTT
J gene: TRBJ2-7; V gene: TRBV9; clone size: once; D gene: TRBD2; CDR3 protein: CASSVGSSGGARGEQYF; CDR3 DNA: TGTGCCAGCAGCGTAGGGTCGAGCGGGGGGGCTCGTGGAGAGCAGTACTTC
J gene: TRBJ2-3; V gene: TRBV7-2; clone size: -; D gene: -; CDR3 protein: CASSPRGAGTDTQYF; CDR3 DNA: TGTGCCAGCAGCCCTCGGGGGGCTGGCACAGATACGCAGTATTTT
J gene: TRBJ2-5; V gene: TRBV5-1; clone size: -; D gene: -; CDR3 protein: CASSLEGQETQYF; CDR3 DNA: TGCGCCAGCAGCTTGGAGGGCCAAGAGACCCAGTACTTC
J gene: TRBJ1-1; V gene: TRBV14; clone size: medium-sized; D gene: -; CDR3 protein: CASNRQSNTEAFF; CDR3 DNA: TGTGCCAGCAATCGCCAATCGAACACTGAAGCTTTCTTT
J gene: TRBJ2-3; V gene: TRBV29-1; clone size: -; D gene: TRBD1; CDR3 protein: CSGGGTGVSDTQYF; CDR3 DNA: TGCAGCGGTGGGGGAACAGGGGTTTCAGATACGCAGTATTTT
J gene: TRBJ2-1; V gene: TRBV13; clone size: -; D gene: TRBD1; CDR3 protein: CASSLRTGDNEQFF; CDR3 DNA: TGTGCCAGCAGCTTACGGACAGGAGACAATGAGCAGTTCTTC
J gene: TRBJ2-3; V gene: TRBV14; clone size: many; D gene: -; CDR3 protein: CASSHTWGKSTDTQYF; CDR3 DNA: TGTGCCAGCAGCCACACCTGGGGGAAGAGCACAGATACGCAGTATTTT
J gene: TRBJ1-6; V gene: TRBV18; clone size: few; D gene: TRBD1; CDR3 protein: CASSRGTGELTLHF; CDR3 DNA: TGTGCCAGCTCACGCGGGACAGGGGAGTTAACCCTCCACTTT
J gene: TRBJ2-1; V gene: TRBV5-4; clone size: few; D gene: -; CDR3 protein: CASSSGEHSSYNEQFF; CDR3 DNA: TGTGCCAGCAGCTCGGGAGAACACTCGTCCTACAATGAGCAGTTCTTC